This TCR beta chain was captured in a study of T cells in Graves' hyperthyroidism and ophthalmopathy. The CDR3 regions of TCR beta were amplified from RNA transcripts. In the first-round RT-PCR of the TCR CDR3, the HTBI primer set was used. TCRdb independently ran MiXCR on the multiplex PCR reads; one entry per CDR3 protein. The data contain 500,000 or so distinct CDR3 sequences, roughly 15% of them singletons. Trimming took 0 bases from V and 7 from J; bases not matched to a gene: 0. CDR3 size: 15 residues. The V gene's germline CDR1 is MRHNA and CDR2 SNTAGT. Ten or more counts support this clonotype. Orbital computed tomography, thyroid ultrasound, serum thyroxine and TRAb, and clinical symptoms together informed the diagnoses.

V usage is TRBV6-4 and J usage is TRBJ1-6; 10 bases agree with TRBD1. The sequence was obtained from a woman in her late teens or twenties with Graves' ophthalmopathy. What was sequenced was blood. In DNA form, the CDR3 reads TGTGCCAGCAGTGACTCGACAGGGGGCAATTCACCCCTCCACTTT. It translates to CASSDSTGGNSPLHF.